This TCR beta chain is drawn from a study of shared clonotypes between healthy human individuals. The ends lost 5 bases at V and 4 bases at J; junction bases unmatched: 2. The CDR3 loop spans 13 amino acids. The germline V gene encodes CDR1 SQVTM and CDR2 ANQGSEA. Sequencing was performed with immunoSEQ multiplex PCR; in TCRdb, only in-frame clones are kept and a portion is missing. The table records around 2.1 million clones, approximately 94% of them present only once. The naive CD8 subset, CD45RO-negative cells positively selected for CCR7, excluded terminally differentiated effector memory CD45RA+ cells.

This sequence was found in a man aged 18 to 30 in good health. Some clones in this sample may be carry-over from other donors' samples. The sample was naive CD8+ T cells from PBMCs. This chain connects TRBV29-1 to TRBJ1-5, with 10 bases identical to TRBD1. The CDR3 DNA follows: TGCAGCGTTCGACAGGGGGCGAATCAGCCCCAGCATTTT. It is translated as CSVRQGANQPQHF.